The 16 T cell receptor beta chains in this list originate from one sample, sequenced in a study of T cell clusters in autoimmune cytopenias (dated by TCRdb to the late 2010s). For each sample, TRB amplification used roughly 250 ng of peripheral blood genomic DNA, equal to approximately 37,500 genome equivalents. The instrument was an Illumina MiSeq. TRB rearrangements were amplified by multiplex PCR following a touch-down protocol, with the TRB-A and TRB-B primer pools mixed in one tube. The reads went through TCRdb reprocessing, and each CDR3 protein sequence gets one entry with no DNA. The table for this sample shows under 15,000 distinct CDR3 sequences. The leading ten clones occupy around 3.1% of the sample. The sequencing sample was made of peripheral blood. The receptors come from a human donor with an autoimmune cytopenia or autoimmune hepatitis (not recorded which).

This clonotype is called large based on its frequency. The chain uses TRBV29-1 and TRBJ2-3; there is no DNA to check the TCRdb D call of TRBD2. The CDR3 loop spans 13 amino acids. CDR1 SQVTM and CDR2 ANQGSEA come from the germline V gene. CDR3 amino acids: CSVEREGPNTQYF.

The V call is TRBV29-1, the J call TRBJ1-2. This CDR3 contains 15 residues. The germline CDR1 and CDR2 sequences are SQVTM and ANQGSEA. The CDR3 region is CSVEGVGEPMWGYTF. The full variable domain, its missing parts supplied by reference TRBV29-1 and TRBJ1-2, is SAVISQKPSRDICQRGTSLTIQCQVDSQVTMMFWYRQQPGQSLTLIATANQGSEATYESGFVIDKFPISRPNLTFSTLTVSNMSPEDSSIYLCSVEGVGEPMWGYTFGSGTRLTVV.

The chain uses TRBV10-3 and TRBJ2-7; TCRdb indicates TRBD1, and absent DNA this call remains unverified. The germline V gene has CDR1 ENHRY and CDR2 SYGVKD. This CDR3 contains 14 residues. The CDR3 region is CASTNWSLGREQYF.

The chain couples TRBV12-3 or TRBV12-4 to TRBJ2-1; TCRdb picks TRBD1, but there is no DNA to check that call. The CDR3 extends over 12 amino acids. This CDR3 is CASSLQGYEQFF.

The chain combines TRBV7-6 with TRBJ1-2; no DNA is available, so the TRBD1 call from TCRdb remains unchecked. Germline V gene sequence: CDR1 SGHVS, CDR2 FNYEAQ. The CDR3 is 13 amino acids. The CDR3 reads CASSSGQDYGYTF.

The chain uses TRBV5-4 and TRBJ1-2; the D gene TCRdb calls, TRBD1, cannot be checked with no DNA. CDR3 length: 15 residues. Germline assignment: CDR1 SGHNT and CDR2 YYREEE (reference sequence). The CDR3 here is CASSLAGRENYGYTF. The full variable domain, completed using reference TRBV5-4 and TRBJ1-2, is ETGVTQSPTHLIKTRGQQVTLRCSSQSGHNTVSWYQQALGQGPQFIFQYYREEENGRGNFPPRFSGLQFPNYSSELNVNALELDDSALYLCASSLAGRENYGYTFGSGTRLTVV.

V usage is TRBV12-3 or TRBV12-4 and J usage is TRBJ2-1; TCRdb's D gene call, TRBD2, goes unchecked for lack of DNA. This CDR3 is built from 15 residues. This chain's CDR3 is CASSLNSGSYNEQFF.

J is TRBJ2-3 and V is TRBV5-6. Germline V gene sequence: CDR1 SGHDT, CDR2 YYEEEE. The CDR3 is 13 amino acids. Here the CDR3 reads CASSFGYADTQYF.

The chain has TRBV19 and TRBJ1-2; TCRdb calls TRBD1, which cannot be checked without DNA. The CDR3 is made up of 13 amino acids. Looked up from germline, CDR1 is LNHDA and CDR2 is SQIVND (reference sequence). CDR3 sequence: CASSIGTGDGYTF.

This rearrangement joins TRBV7-9 to TRBJ2-1; TCRdb proposes TRBD1, but this gene call is untestable without DNA. The germline CDR1 and CDR2 sequences are SEHNR and FQNEAQ (reference sequence). CDR3 length equals 13 residues. CDR3: CASSLGQIDEQFF.

The chain couples TRBV6-5 to TRBJ2-4; the TCRdb call, TRBD2, lacks DNA for checking. Germline V lookup: CDR1 MNHEY, CDR2 SVGAGI. The CDR3 runs 16 residues. CDR3 amino acids: CASSSGGGFAKNIQYF.

V and J are TRBV27 and TRBJ2-3; TCRdb designates TRBD2, a call that cannot be tested without DNA. The CDR3 has 17 amino acids. Germline CDR1 reads MNHEY; CDR2 reads SMNVEV (reference sequence). CDR3 sequence reads: CASSQIKRVAEADTQYF.

The chain combines TRBV27 with TRBJ2-5; with no DNA, the TCRdb D assignment of TRBD1 cannot be verified. From germline, CDR1 is MNHEY and CDR2 SMNVEV (reference sequence). The CDR3 contains 14 residues. CDR3 sequence: CASSSGGVLETQYF.

The rearrangement uses TRBV7-9 and TRBJ2-3; TCRdb proposes TRBD1, but this gene call is untestable without DNA. Looked up from germline, CDR1 is SEHNR and CDR2 is FQNEAQ (reference sequence). CDR3 length: 12 amino acids. CDR3: CASEGALDTQYF.

The chain is built from TRBV13 and TRBJ2-5; TCRdb designates TRBD2, a call that cannot be tested without DNA. CDR1 is PRHDT, CDR2 FYEKMQ, per germline (reference sequence). This CDR3 contains 17 residues. Here the CDR3 reads CASSLGGTSGGAETQYF.

The chain carries TRBV6-2 or TRBV6-3 and TRBJ2-1; TCRdb's D call, TRBD1, is unchecked because there is no DNA. CDR3 size: 15 residues. Germline V lookup: CDR1 MNHEY, CDR2 SVGEGT. CDR3 amino acids: CATDPRDRGLRGQFF.